Given below is one T cell receptor beta chain in context. Its antigen remains unknown. This entry belongs to a study of T-cell reconstitution after alpha-beta-depleted transplantation in children. Findings and limits, study-wide: Approximately two months post-transplant, alpha-beta T cells reportedly originated from several hundred expanded graft clones.

Molecular barcoding with unique molecular identifiers was used for the TCRbeta library. Using its own MiXCR run on the PCR reads, TCRdb lists one record per CDR3 protein. Of roughly 220,000 distinct CDR3 sequences listed, about 8.7% are singletons. Sequenced material: PBMCs, mostly from graft donor cells, taken 360 days after TCRalphabeta/CD19-depleted stem cell transplant. The clonotype was recovered from a male patient between 2 and 10 years old who had a stem cell transplant for acute myeloid leukemia, so the T cells may come from the graft donor.

The CDR3 coding sequence is TGTGCCAGCAGTGAATGGAGGACTCTAGAGACCCAGTACTTC. It yields the protein CASSEWRTLETQYF. This chain uses TRBV25-1 with TRBJ2-5, with D tentatively TRBD2 (5 bases). This CDR3 region has 14 residues. The germline gives CDR1 MGHDK, CDR2 SYGVNS. V was cut by 1 base and J by 4 bases, with 10 bases left in between.